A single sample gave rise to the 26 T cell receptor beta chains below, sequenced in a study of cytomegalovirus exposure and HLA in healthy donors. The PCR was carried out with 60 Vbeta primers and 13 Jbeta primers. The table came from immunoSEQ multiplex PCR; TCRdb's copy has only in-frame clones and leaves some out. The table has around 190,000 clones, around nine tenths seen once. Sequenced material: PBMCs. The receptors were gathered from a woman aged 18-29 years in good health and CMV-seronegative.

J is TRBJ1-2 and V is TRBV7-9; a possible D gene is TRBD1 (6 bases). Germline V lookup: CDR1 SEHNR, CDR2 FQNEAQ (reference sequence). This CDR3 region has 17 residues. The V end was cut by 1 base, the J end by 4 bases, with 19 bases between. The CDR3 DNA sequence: TGTGCCAGCAGCTTAGAGGGATACAGGGAGGGTCTCTATGGCTACACCTTC. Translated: CASSLEGYREGLYGYTF.

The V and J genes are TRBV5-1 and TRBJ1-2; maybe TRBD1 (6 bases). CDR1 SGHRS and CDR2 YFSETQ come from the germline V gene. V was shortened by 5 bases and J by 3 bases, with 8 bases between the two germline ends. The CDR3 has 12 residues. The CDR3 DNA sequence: TGCGCCAGCAGTACAGGGCACTATGGCTACACCTTC. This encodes CASSTGHYGYTF.

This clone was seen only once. This CDR3 reads CASSPAGLPLHF. The CDR3 nucleotides read TGTGCCAGCAGCCCGGCCGGGTTACCCCTCCACTTT. The chain links TRBV5-6 to TRBJ1-6; D unclear. There are 12 residues in the CDR3. Germline CDR1 and CDR2: SGHDT and YYEEEE. Trimming left V 4 bases short and J 12 bases short, with 11 bases between.

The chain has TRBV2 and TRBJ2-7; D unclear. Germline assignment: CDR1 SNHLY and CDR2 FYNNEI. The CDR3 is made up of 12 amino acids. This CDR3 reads CATKAGVGEQYF. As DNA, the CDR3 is TGTGCAACCAAGGCCGGAGTCGGCGAGCAGTACTTC.

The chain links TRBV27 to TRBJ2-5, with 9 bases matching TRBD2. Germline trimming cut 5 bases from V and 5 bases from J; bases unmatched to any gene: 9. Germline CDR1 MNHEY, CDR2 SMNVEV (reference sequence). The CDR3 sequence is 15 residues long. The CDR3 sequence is CASSIAGAMGETQYF. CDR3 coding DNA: TGTGCCAGCAGTATAGCGGGGGCAATGGGGGAGACCCAGTACTTC.

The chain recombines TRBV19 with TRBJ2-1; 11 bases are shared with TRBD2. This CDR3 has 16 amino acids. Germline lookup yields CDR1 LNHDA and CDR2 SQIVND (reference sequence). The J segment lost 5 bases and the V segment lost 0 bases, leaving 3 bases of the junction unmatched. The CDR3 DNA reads TGTGCCAGTAGTATAGATAGCGGGAGGGCCCACAATGAGCAGTTCTTC. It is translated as CASSIDSGRAHNEQFF.

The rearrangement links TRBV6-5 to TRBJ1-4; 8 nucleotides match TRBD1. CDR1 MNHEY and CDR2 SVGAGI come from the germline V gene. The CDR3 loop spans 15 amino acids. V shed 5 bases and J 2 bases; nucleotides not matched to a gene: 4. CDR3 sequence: CASSIRQGTNEKLFF. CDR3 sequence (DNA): TGTGCCAGCAGTATCCGACAGGGGACTAATGAAAAACTGTTTTTT.

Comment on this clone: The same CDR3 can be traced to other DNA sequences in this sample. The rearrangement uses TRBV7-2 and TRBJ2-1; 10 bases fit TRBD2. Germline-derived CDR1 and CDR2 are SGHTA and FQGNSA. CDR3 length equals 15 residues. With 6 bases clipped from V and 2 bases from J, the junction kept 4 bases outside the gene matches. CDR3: CASSLTSGPYNEQFF. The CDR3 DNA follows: TGTGCCAGCAGTTTGACTAGCGGGCCCTACAATGAGCAGTTCTTC.

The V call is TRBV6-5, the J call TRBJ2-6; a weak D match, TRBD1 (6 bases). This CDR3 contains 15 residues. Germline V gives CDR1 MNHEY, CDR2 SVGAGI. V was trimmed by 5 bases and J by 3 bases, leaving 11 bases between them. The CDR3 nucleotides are TGTGCCAGCAGTACAGGGACACTTGGGGCCAACGTCCTGACTTTC. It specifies CASSTGTLGANVLTF.

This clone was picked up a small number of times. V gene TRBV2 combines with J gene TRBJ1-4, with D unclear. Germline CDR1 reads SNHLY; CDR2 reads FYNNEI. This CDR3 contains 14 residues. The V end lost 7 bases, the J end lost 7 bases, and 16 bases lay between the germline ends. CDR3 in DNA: TGTGCCAGCACTCCATTACGTGAGGGTGAAAAACTGTTTTTT. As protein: CASTPLREGEKLFF. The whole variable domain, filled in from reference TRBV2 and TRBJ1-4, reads EPEVTQTPSHQVTQMGQEVILRCVPISNHLYFYWYRQILGQKVEFLVSFYNNEISEKSEIFDDQFSVERPDGSNFTLKIRSTKLEDSAMYFCASTPLREGEKLFFGSGTQLSVL.

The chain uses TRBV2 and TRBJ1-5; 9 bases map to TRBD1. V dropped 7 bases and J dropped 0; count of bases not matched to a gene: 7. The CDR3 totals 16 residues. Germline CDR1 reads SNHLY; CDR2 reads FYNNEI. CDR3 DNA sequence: TGTGCCAGCATTCCGGGACAGGGAGATAGCAATCAGCCCCAGCATTTT. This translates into CASIPGQGDSNQPQHF.

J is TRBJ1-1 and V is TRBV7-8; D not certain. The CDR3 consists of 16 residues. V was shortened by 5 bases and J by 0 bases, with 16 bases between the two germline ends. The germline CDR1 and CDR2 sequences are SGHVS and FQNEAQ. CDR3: CASSPYTYRVNTEAFF. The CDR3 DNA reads TGTGCCAGCAGCCCCTACACCTATCGGGTGAACACTGAAGCTTTCTTT.

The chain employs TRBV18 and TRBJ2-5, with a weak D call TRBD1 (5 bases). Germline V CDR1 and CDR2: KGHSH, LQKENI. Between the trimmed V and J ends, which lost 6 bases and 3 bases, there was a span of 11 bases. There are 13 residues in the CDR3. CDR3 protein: CASSDSDEETQYF. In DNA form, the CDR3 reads TGTGCCAGCTCCGACAGTGATGAAGAGACCCAGTACTTC.

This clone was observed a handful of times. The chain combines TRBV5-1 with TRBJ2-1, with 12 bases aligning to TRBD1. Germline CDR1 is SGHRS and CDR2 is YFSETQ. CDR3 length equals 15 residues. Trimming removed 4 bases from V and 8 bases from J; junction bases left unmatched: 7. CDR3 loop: CASSRMGQGAYEQFF. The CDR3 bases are TGCGCCAGCAGCAGAATGGGACAGGGGGCTTATGAGCAGTTCTTC.

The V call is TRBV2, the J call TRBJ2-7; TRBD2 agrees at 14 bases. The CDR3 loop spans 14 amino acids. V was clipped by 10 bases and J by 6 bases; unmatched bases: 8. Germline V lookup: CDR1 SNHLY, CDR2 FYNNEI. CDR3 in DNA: TGTGCCATCCTGGGGACTAGCGGGAGCCCCGAGCAGTACTTC. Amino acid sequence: CAILGTSGSPEQYF.

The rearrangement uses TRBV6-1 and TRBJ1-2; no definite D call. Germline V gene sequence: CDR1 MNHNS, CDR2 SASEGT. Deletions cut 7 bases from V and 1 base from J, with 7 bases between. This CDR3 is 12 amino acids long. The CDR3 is CASKFGNYGYTF. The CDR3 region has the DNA TGTGCCAGCAAATTCGGTAACTATGGCTACACCTTC.

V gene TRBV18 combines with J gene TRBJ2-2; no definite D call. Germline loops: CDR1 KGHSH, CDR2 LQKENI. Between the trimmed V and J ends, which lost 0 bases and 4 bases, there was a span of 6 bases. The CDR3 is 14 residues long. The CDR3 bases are TGTGCCAGCTCACCACCCTCGGGCACCGGGGAGCTGTTTTTT. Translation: CASSPPSGTGELFF.

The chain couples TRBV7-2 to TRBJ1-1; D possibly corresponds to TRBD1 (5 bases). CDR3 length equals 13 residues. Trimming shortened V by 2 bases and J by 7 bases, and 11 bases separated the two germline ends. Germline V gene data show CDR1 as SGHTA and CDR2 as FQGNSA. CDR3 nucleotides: TGTGCCAGCAGCTTACAGGGTTCGGATGAAGCTTTCTTT. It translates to CASSLQGSDEAFF.

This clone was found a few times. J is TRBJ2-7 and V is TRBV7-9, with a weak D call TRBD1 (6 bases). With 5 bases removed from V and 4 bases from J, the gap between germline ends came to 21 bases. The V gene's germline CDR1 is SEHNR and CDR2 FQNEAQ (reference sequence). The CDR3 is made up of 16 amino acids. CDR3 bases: TGTGCCAGCAGCCGATTCCAGGGAATAGGGGGATACGAGCAGTACTTC. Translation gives CASSRFQGIGGYEQYF.

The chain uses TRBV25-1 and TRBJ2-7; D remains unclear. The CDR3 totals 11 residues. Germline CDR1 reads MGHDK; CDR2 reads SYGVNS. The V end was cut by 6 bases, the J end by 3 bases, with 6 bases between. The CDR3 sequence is CASRQFYEQYF. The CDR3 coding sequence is TGTGCCAGCAGGCAGTTCTACGAGCAGTACTTC.

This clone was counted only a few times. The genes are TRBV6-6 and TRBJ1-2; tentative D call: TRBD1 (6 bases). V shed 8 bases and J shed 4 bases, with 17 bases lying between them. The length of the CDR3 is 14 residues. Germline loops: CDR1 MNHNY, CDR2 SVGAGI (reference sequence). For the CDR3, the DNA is TGTGCCAGCCGCGGGGGGGCGCAGGGCTATGGCTACACCTTC. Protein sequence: CASRGGAQGYGYTF.

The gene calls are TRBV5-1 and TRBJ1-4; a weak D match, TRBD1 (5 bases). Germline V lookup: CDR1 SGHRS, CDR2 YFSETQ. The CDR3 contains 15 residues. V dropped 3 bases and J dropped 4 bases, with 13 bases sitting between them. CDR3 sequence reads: CASSSSDSFNEKLFF. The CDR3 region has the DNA TGCGCCAGCAGCTCGTCTGACAGCTTTAATGAAAAACTGTTTTTT.

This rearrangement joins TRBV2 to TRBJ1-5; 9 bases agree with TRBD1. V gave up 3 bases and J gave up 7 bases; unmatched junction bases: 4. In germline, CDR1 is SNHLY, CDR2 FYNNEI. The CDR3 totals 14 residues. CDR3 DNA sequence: TGTGCCAGCAGTGAGGGGACAGGGAAGCAGCCCCAGCATTTT. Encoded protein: CASSEGTGKQPQHF.

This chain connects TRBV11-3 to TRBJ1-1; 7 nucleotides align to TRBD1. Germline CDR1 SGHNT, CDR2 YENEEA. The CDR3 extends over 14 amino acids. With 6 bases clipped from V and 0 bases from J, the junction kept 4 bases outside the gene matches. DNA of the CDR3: TGTGCCAGCAGGGCAGGGGGAATGAACACTGAAGCTTTCTTT. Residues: CASRAGGMNTEAFF.

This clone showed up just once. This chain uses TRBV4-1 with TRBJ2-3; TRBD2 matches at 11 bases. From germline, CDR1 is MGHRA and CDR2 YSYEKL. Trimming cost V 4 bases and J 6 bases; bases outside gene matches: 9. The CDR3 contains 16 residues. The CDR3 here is CASSLVTSGGRDTQYF. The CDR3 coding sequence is TGCGCCAGCAGCCTCGTCACTAGCGGGGGAAGGGATACGCAGTATTTT.

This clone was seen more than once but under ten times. In DNA form, the CDR3 reads TGTGCCAGCAGTGGACGGACAGGGGGCGGTGGAGGCTACACCTTC. Its translation: CASSGRTGGGGGYTF. V is TRBV2 and J is TRBJ1-2, with TRBD1 matching over 11 bases. There are 15 residues in the CDR3. Germline V gene lookup returns CDR1 SNHLY and CDR2 FYNNEI. The trim removed 4 bases at V and 8 bases at J, leaving 9 bases unmatched.